Each of the 17 T cell receptor beta chains below was sequenced from the same sample in a study of blood T cell repertoires in COVID-19. Sequenced by immunoSEQ multiplex PCR; TCRdb stores in-frame clones only, minus some. Among more than 250,000 clones listed, around 87% were seen once. Sequencing was carried out using peripheral blood. The receptors originated from a man in his forties or fifties with active or convalescent COVID-19.

This chain connects TRBV4-1 to TRBJ2-7, with D possibly TRBD1 on 6 matching bases. The CDR3 runs to 16 residues. Germline V gene sequence: CDR1 MGHRA, CDR2 YSYEKL. V gave up 1 base and J gave up 0 bases, with 13 bases separating them. The CDR3 reads CASSQGWRTDSYEQYF. The CDR3 coding sequence is TGCGCCAGCAGCCAAGGATGGCGGACAGACTCCTACGAGCAGTACTTC.

The CDR3 sequence: CASSSQILQETSTDTQYF. The CDR3 nucleotides read TGTGCCAGCAGTTCCCAAATTTTACAGGAGACTAGCACAGATACGCAGTATTTT. The V call is TRBV27, the J call TRBJ2-3; TRBD1 is a possible D gene (5 bases). CDR1 is MNHEY, CDR2 SMNVEV, per germline (reference sequence). CDR3 length: 18 residues. V lost 4 bases to trimming and J lost 0 bases, with 20 bases between them.

This sequence joins TRBV5-1 and TRBJ2-3; D may be TRBD2 (6 bases). Trimming took off 4 bases at V and 6 bases at J, with 24 bases between the two ends. Germline lookup yields CDR1 SGHRS and CDR2 YFSETQ. There are 17 residues in the CDR3. The CDR3 region is CASSLAGAGVGDDTQYF. In nucleotides, the CDR3 is TGCGCCAGCAGCCTAGCTGGAGCGGGTGTCGGAGATGATACGCAGTATTTT.

This clone has a handful of counts. The V and J genes are TRBV6-6 and TRBJ1-2, with TRBD1 as a possible D gene (5 bases). There are 14 residues in the CDR3. Trimming removed 4 bases at V and 6 bases at J, with 15 bases between. Germline V CDR1 and CDR2: MNHNY, SVGAGI (reference sequence). The CDR3 is CASSSTVRYDGYTF. The CDR3 DNA sequence: TGTGCCAGCAGTTCGACAGTACGTTATGATGGCTACACCTTC.

This clone showed up just a few times. The genes are TRBV7-3 and TRBJ1-1, with 9 positions matching TRBD1. V shed 4 bases, J shed 1 base, and the junction held 1 base outside the gene matches. This CDR3 comprises 14 residues. The V gene's germline CDR1 is SGHTA and CDR2 FQGTGA. CDR3 nucleotide sequence: TGTGCCAGCAGCTCGGACAGGGGGAACACTGAAGCTTTCTTT. It encodes CASSSDRGNTEAFF.

The rearrangement uses TRBV2 and TRBJ2-5; 7 bases are shared with TRBD1. This CDR3 spans 16 amino acids. CDR1 and CDR2 (germline): SNHLY, FYNNEI. Unmatched junction bases numbered 13, after V lost 4 bases and J lost 5 bases. The CDR3 spells CASSGQGFNTWETQYF. CDR3 nucleotides: TGTGCCAGCAGTGGACAGGGTTTCAATACATGGGAGACCCAGTACTTC.

The chain has TRBV18 and TRBJ2-7; possible D gene TRBD1, 6 bases. V lost 6 bases, J lost 0 bases, and 12 bases lay in between. Germline V gene sequence: CDR1 KGHSH, CDR2 LQKENI. The CDR3 sequence is 14 residues long. Here the CDR3 DNA reads TGTGCCAGCTCGCCGACAGGCCTCTCCTACGAGCAGTACTTC. Translated: CASSPTGLSYEQYF.

V and J are TRBV28 and TRBJ1-5; the match to TRBD1 covers 10 bases. Germline V gene lookup returns CDR1 MDHEN and CDR2 SYDVKM. This CDR3 contains 15 residues. V lost 3 bases to trimming and J lost 8 bases; unmatched junction nucleotides: 7. The CDR3 coding sequence is TGTGCCAGCAGTTTGGGACAGGGGATAAGGAAGCCCCAGCATTTT. Amino acids: CASSLGQGIRKPQHF. The full variable domain, with the rest looked up from reference TRBV28 and TRBJ1-5, is DVKVTQSSRYLVKRTGEKVFLECVQDMDHENMFWYRQDPGLGLRLIYFSYDVKMKEKGDIPEGYSVSREKKERFSLILESASTNQTSMYLCASSLGQGIRKPQHFGDGTRLSIL.

The rearrangement links TRBV18 to TRBJ1-1; D unclear. Germline CDR1 KGHSH, CDR2 LQKENI. V lost 8 bases, J lost 0 bases, and 7 bases lay in between. This CDR3 has 12 residues. CDR3 sequence (DNA): TGTGCCAGCCACGACTTGAACACTGAAGCTTTCTTT. Amino acids: CASHDLNTEAFF.

The chain employs TRBV5-5 and TRBJ2-3, with 7 positions matching TRBD2. The CDR3 totals 16 residues. Germline V gene data show CDR1 as SGHKS and CDR2 as YYEKEE (reference sequence). With 4 bases clipped from V and 2 bases from J, the junction kept 10 bases outside the gene matches. CDR3 in DNA: TGTGCCAGCAGCCAACTAAGCGGGGACCCCACAGATACGCAGTATTTT. This sequence encodes CASSQLSGDPTDTQYF. The full variable domain, completed using reference TRBV5-5 and TRBJ2-3, is DAGVTQSPTHLIKTRGQQVTLRCSPISGHKSVSWYQQVLGQGPQFIFQYYEKEERGRGNFPDRFSARQFPNYSSELNVNALLLGDSALYLCASSQLSGDPTDTQYFGPGTRLTVL.

V is TRBV28 and J is TRBJ1-1, with D maybe TRBD1 (5 bases). Germline V gene lookup returns CDR1 MDHEN and CDR2 SYDVKM. V was shortened by 3 bases and J by 3 bases, with 17 bases between the two germline ends. CDR3 length equals 16 residues. DNA for the CDR3: TGTGCCAGCAGTTTGGGGGGTTTAATTGGGGACACTGAAGCTTTCTTT. Protein: CASSLGGLIGDTEAFF. Variable domain in full (rest from reference TRBV28 and TRBJ1-1): DVKVTQSSRYLVKRTGEKVFLECVQDMDHENMFWYRQDPGLGLRLIYFSYDVKMKEKGDIPEGYSVSREKKERFSLILESASTNQTSMYLCASSLGGLIGDTEAFFGQGTRLTVV.

V usage is TRBV28 and J usage is TRBJ2-7; D is ambiguous. This CDR3 contains 12 residues. V lost 6 bases, J lost 3 bases, and 9 bases lay in between. The V gene's germline CDR1 is MDHEN and CDR2 SYDVKM. For the CDR3, the DNA is TGTGCCAGCAGAAGAGAAAGCTACGAGCAGTACTTC. It is translated as CASRRESYEQYF.

The chain couples TRBV5-4 to TRBJ2-2, with TRBD2 identical over 7 bases. V trimming: 3 bases; J trimming: 1 base; junction bases outside the gene matches: 6. Germline values: CDR1 SGHNT, CDR2 YYREEE (reference sequence). CDR3 length: 16 residues. The DNA for the CDR3 is TGTGCCAGCAGCTCTCCTAGCGGAAAGAACACCGGGGAGCTGTTTTTT. Amino acids: CASSSPSGKNTGELFF.

The chain carries TRBV19 and TRBJ2-3; the D gene is possibly TRBD1 (6 bases). Germline V gene sequence: CDR1 LNHDA, CDR2 SQIVND (reference sequence). The CDR3 is made up of 14 amino acids. Trimming pared 6 bases from V and 2 bases from J, leaving 12 bases between. The CDR3 nucleotides are TGTGCCAGTAGCCAGGACAGATTCACAGATACGCAGTATTTT. It specifies CASSQDRFTDTQYF. The full variable domain, its missing parts supplied by reference TRBV19 and TRBJ2-3, is DGGITQSPKYLFRKEGQNVTLSCEQNLNHDAMYWYRQDPGQGLRLIYYSQIVNDFQKGDIAEGYSVSREKKESFPLTVTSAQKNPTAFYLCASSQDRFTDTQYFGPGTRLTVL.

The table lists this clone with a count of one. The chain uses TRBV2 and TRBJ2-7; 9 bases fit TRBD1. Per germline, CDR1 SNHLY and CDR2 FYNNEI. CDR3 length equals 14 residues. Losses at the gene ends were 4 bases for V and 2 bases for J; bases not matched to a gene: 3. The CDR3 sequence: CASSGTGVPYEQYF. In DNA, the CDR3 is TGTGCCAGCAGTGGGACAGGGGTACCCTACGAGCAGTACTTC.

The sample holds a few counts of this clone. V and J are TRBV19 and TRBJ1-5, with TRBD1 identical over 8 bases. The CDR3 has 15 amino acids. CDR1 LNHDA and CDR2 SQIVND come from the germline V gene (reference sequence). J gave up 0 bases and V 7 bases, and 5 bases lay outside the gene matches. CDR3 DNA sequence: TGTGCCAGTATTCGGACAGGGTTTAGCAATCAGCCCCAGCATTTT. Protein sequence: CASIRTGFSNQPQHF.

This chain joins TRBV19 and TRBJ1-2; 7 bases agree with TRBD1. The V gene end was trimmed by 3 bases and the J gene end by 4 bases; junction bases not matched to a gene: 5. There are 14 residues in the CDR3. CDR1 and CDR2 from the germline V gene are LNHDA and SQIVND (reference sequence). The CDR3 DNA reads TGTGCCAGTAGTATCCAGACAGGGCCCTATGGCTACACCTTC. It codes for CASSIQTGPYGYTF.